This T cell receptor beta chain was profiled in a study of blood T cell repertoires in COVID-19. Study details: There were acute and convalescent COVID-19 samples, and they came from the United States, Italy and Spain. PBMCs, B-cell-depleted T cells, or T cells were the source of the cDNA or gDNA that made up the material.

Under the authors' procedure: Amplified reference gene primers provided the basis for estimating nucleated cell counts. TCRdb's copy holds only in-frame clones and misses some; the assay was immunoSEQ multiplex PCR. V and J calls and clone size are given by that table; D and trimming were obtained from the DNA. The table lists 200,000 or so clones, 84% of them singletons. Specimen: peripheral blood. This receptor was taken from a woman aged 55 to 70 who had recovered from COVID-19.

The CDR3 spells CASSVGAGVGQETQYF. The CDR3 nucleotides are TGTGCCAGCAGCGTAGGAGCAGGGGTGGGACAAGAGACCCAGTACTTC. The V and J genes are TRBV9 and TRBJ2-5; D might be TRBD1 (6 bases). The CDR3 runs to 16 residues. CDR1 is SGDLS and CDR2 is YYNGEE in the germline V gene. The V end lost 0 bases, the J end lost 2 bases, and 14 bases lay between the germline ends.